One and the same sample provided the 18 T cell receptor beta chains below, sequenced in a study of blood T cell repertoires in COVID-19. TCRdb's copy holds only in-frame clones and misses some; the assay was immunoSEQ multiplex PCR. The data hold over 85,000 clones, with around four fifths observed a single time. Sequenced: peripheral blood. Every receptor here comes from a man in his fifties with acute or convalescent COVID-19.

The V and J genes are TRBV7-9 and TRBJ1-3, with D perhaps matching TRBD1 (6 bases). The CDR3 length is 17 residues. The germline V gene encodes CDR1 SEHNR and CDR2 FQNEAQ (reference sequence). Deletions cut 3 bases from V and 0 bases from J, with 15 bases between. The chain's CDR3 is CASSFSGTLSSGNTIYF. In nucleotides, the CDR3 is TGTGCCAGCAGCTTCTCCGGGACACTCAGCTCTGGAAACACCATATATTTT.

The gene calls are TRBV27 and TRBJ2-3, with TRBD2 matching over 9 bases. With 5 bases clipped from V and 0 bases from J, the junction kept 3 bases outside the gene matches. This CDR3 is built from 15 residues. From germline, CDR1 is MNHEY and CDR2 SMNVEV (reference sequence). In nucleotides, the CDR3 is TGTGCCAGCAGTACCACTAGCGGGAGCACAGATACGCAGTATTTT. Amino acid sequence: CASSTTSGSTDTQYF.

V is TRBV7-2 and J is TRBJ2-2; 7 nucleotides agree with TRBD2. CDR1 is SGHTA, CDR2 FQGNSA, per germline. This CDR3 is 16 amino acids long. With V trimmed by 6 bases and J by 1 base, 8 bases remained unmatched. The CDR3 DNA sequence: TGTGCCAGCAGTCCTACTTTAGCGGGGAACACCGGGGAGCTGTTTTTT. Its protein is CASSPTLAGNTGELFF.

This clone was seen once. V gene TRBV27 combines with J gene TRBJ1-5; 8 bases are shared with TRBD1. Germline CDR1 MNHEY, CDR2 SMNVEV (reference sequence). The V gene end was trimmed by 5 bases and the J gene end by 5 bases; junction bases not matched to a gene: 8. The CDR3 consists of 15 residues. CDR3 amino acids: CASSKSRQGHQPQHF. Written as DNA, the CDR3 is TGTGCCAGCAGTAAAAGCCGACAGGGGCATCAGCCCCAGCATTTT.

The V gene is TRBV12-5, the J gene TRBJ2-1; TRBD1 is a possible D gene (5 bases). Germline V lookup: CDR1 LGHNT, CDR2 FRNRAP. CDR3 size: 11 residues. V was pared by 4 bases and J by 8 bases, with 6 bases between. The CDR3 region has the DNA TGTGCTAGTGGTTGGGGCTATGAGCAGTTCTTC. It is translated as CASGWGYEQFF.

This rearrangement joins TRBV4-3 to TRBJ2-1; TRBD2 matches 8 bases. The V gene's germline CDR1 is LGHNA and CDR2 YSLEER. The CDR3 loop spans 16 amino acids. J lost 2 bases, V lost 1 base, and 4 bases had no gene match. Here the CDR3 DNA reads TGCGCCAGCAGCCAAGTAACTAGCGGAGCCTACAATGAGCAGTTCTTC. Translated, it gives CASSQVTSGAYNEQFF.

This clone was recorded once. CDR3 sequence (DNA): TGCGCCAGCAGCTTACAGGGAAGGGACGAGCAGTACTTC. It yields the protein CASSLQGRDEQYF. The chain carries TRBV5-1 and TRBJ2-7, with D perhaps matching TRBD1 (6 bases). The CDR3 extends over 13 amino acids. V dropped 2 bases and J dropped 5 bases, with 11 bases sitting between them. The germline V gene encodes CDR1 SGHRS and CDR2 YFSETQ.

This CDR3 reads CASSYTGYTEAFF. CDR3 nucleotide sequence: TGTGCCAGCAGTTACACGGGTTACACTGAAGCTTTCTTT. The chain couples TRBV6-5 to TRBJ1-1, with D unresolved. Trimming removed 2 bases at V and 3 bases at J, with 7 bases between. Germline V gene sequence: CDR1 MNHEY, CDR2 SVGAGI. The CDR3 runs 13 residues.

This chain joins TRBV5-6 and TRBJ2-7, with D hard to call. Germline CDR1 and CDR2: SGHDT and YYEEEE. Trimming removed 0 bases from V and 7 bases from J, with 14 bases in between. The CDR3 covers 14 residues. CDR3 protein: CASSLVGPLGEQYF. In nucleotides, the CDR3 is TGTGCCAGCAGCTTGGTGGGTCCTCTAGGAGAGCAGTACTTC.

The chain has TRBV5-4 and TRBJ2-5; 7 positions match TRBD1. CDR1 is SGHNT and CDR2 is YYREEE in the germline V gene (reference sequence). This CDR3 is 15 amino acids long. The V gene end was trimmed by 2 bases and the J gene end by 4 bases; junction bases not matched to a gene: 8. The CDR3 region is CASSLSLTGLETQYF. CDR3 sequence (DNA): TGTGCCAGCAGCTTAAGCCTGACAGGGTTAGAGACCCAGTACTTC.

The J gene is TRBJ1-1, the V gene TRBV4-3, with 7 bases matching TRBD1. J was trimmed by 6 bases and V by 1 base; bases with no gene match: 8. This CDR3 is built from 15 residues. From germline, CDR1 is LGHNA and CDR2 YSLEER. CDR3 bases: TGCGCCAGCAGCCAAGGGGACAGCCCTTTGGCTGAAGCTTTCTTT. Its translation: CASSQGDSPLAEAFF.

The rearrangement links TRBV10-1 to TRBJ1-5; weak D call: TRBD1 (5 bases). Germline CDR1 reads WNHNN; CDR2 reads SYGVQD (reference sequence). CDR3 length equals 17 residues. V lost 4 bases, J lost 0 bases, and 16 bases lay in between. Here the CDR3 DNA reads TGCGCCAGCAGTGGTTCCATGACAGAACATAGCAATCAGCCCCAGCATTTT. Translated, it gives CASSGSMTEHSNQPQHF.

This chain uses TRBV9 with TRBJ1-6; no clear D gene. The V gene lost 2 bases and the J gene lost 6 bases, with 9 bases spanning the gap. CDR3 length equals 14 residues. Germline lookup yields CDR1 SGDLS and CDR2 YYNGEE. The CDR3 DNA sequence: TGTGCCAGCAGCGTCGAACAGATTAATTCACCCCTCCACTTT. Protein: CASSVEQINSPLHF.

V and J are TRBV11-2 and TRBJ2-5; D is perhaps TRBD1 (6 bases). This CDR3 spans 15 amino acids. The germline CDR1 and CDR2 sequences are SGHAT and FQNNGV. Trimming removed 3 bases at V and 1 base at J, with 12 bases between. This CDR3 is CASSFFTGSQETQYF. For the CDR3, the DNA is TGTGCCAGCAGCTTCTTCACAGGGTCCCAAGAGACCCAGTACTTC.

This chain links TRBV6-2 or TRBV6-3 with TRBJ2-1; 9 bases match TRBD2. From germline, CDR1 is MNHEY and CDR2 SVGEGT. The CDR3 is made up of 14 amino acids. V lost 4 bases and J lost 9; bases outside the gene matches: 7. The chain's CDR3 is CASSSAGGPGEQFF. The CDR3 DNA reads as TGTGCCAGCAGTTCGGCGGGGGGGCCGGGTGAGCAGTTCTTC.

J is TRBJ2-5 and V is TRBV7-2; the match to TRBD1 covers 8 bases. Looked up from germline, CDR1 is SGHTA and CDR2 is FQGNSA. The V and J ends lost 5 bases and 4 bases, in that order; junction bases with no gene match: 3. CDR3 length: 13 residues. The CDR3 DNA reads as TGTGCCAGCAGCGTAGACAGGGGAGAGACCCAGTACTTC. This codes for CASSVDRGETQYF.

The rearrangement uses TRBV5-1 and TRBJ2-2; D not certain. Germline-derived CDR1 and CDR2 are SGHRS and YFSETQ. This CDR3 is 12 amino acids long. Trimming took 3 bases from V and 6 from J, leaving 6 bases between them. This chain's CDR3 is CASSSSAGELFF. The CDR3 DNA reads TGCGCCAGCAGCTCCTCGGCCGGGGAGCTGTTTTTT.

The chain carries TRBV11-2 and TRBJ1-5, with D perhaps TRBD1 (6 bases). The CDR3 contains 15 residues. Germline V gene lookup returns CDR1 SGHAT and CDR2 FQNNGV. V was trimmed by 3 bases and J by 9 bases, leaving 18 bases between them. This chain's CDR3 is CASSFGAGAIWPQHF. Here the CDR3 DNA reads TGTGCCAGCAGCTTTGGGGCAGGGGCCATTTGGCCCCAGCATTTT.